Listed below are T cell receptor beta chains from one sample, sequenced in a study of T-cell memory formation after mild COVID-19. TCRdb re-called the 5' RACE reads with MiXCR, one entry per CDR3 protein. Of 350,000 to 450,000 distinct CDR3 sequences in the sample, about 24% are singletons; the top ten hold 8.8%. The specimen was PBMCs or a T cell subset sorted from them (not recorded which). The origin of the receptors is an adult woman who had mild COVID-19 (a few samples of this study predate the infection). Cell type and time point are not known. Both conserved end residues are part of each CDR3. The D gene is left open where the match is weak. Clone size is shown for a subset of rows, as once, few, many or a class of expanded clone.

clone_size: few
d_call: TRBD2
j_call: TRBJ2-1
v_call: TRBV5-1
cdr3_aa: CASTQGTSSYNEQFF
cdr3_nt: TGCGCCAGCACCCAAGGGACTAGCTCCTACAATGAGCAGTTCTTC

clone_size: -
d_call: -
j_call: TRBJ2-2
v_call: TRBV7-8
cdr3_aa: CASTSLGIEELFF
cdr3_nt: TGTGCCAGCACCTCCCTGGGGATCGAGGAGCTGTTTTTT

clone_size: few
d_call: TRBD1
j_call: TRBJ2-3
v_call: TRBV15
cdr3_aa: CATSRGWTGGTDTQYF
cdr3_nt: TGTGCCACCAGCAGAGGATGGACAGGGGGCACAGATACGCAGTATTTT

clone_size: many
d_call: -
j_call: TRBJ1-1
v_call: TRBV20-1
cdr3_aa: CSARGNTEAFF
cdr3_nt: TGCAGTGCTAGGGGGAACACTGAAGCTTTCTTT

clone_size: few
d_call: -
j_call: TRBJ1-2
v_call: TRBV20-1
cdr3_aa: CSASLRSMFNGYTF
cdr3_nt: TGCAGTGCTAGTCTACGGTCAATGTTTAATGGCTACACCTTC

clone_size: few
d_call: -
j_call: TRBJ2-3
v_call: TRBV24-1
cdr3_aa: CATEGALDTQYF
cdr3_nt: TGTGCCACGGAGGGCGCCCTGGATACGCAGTATTTT

clone_size: -
d_call: -
j_call: TRBJ2-3
v_call: TRBV9
cdr3_aa: CASSVREGSSTDTQYF
cdr3_nt: TGTGCCAGCAGCGTCCGTGAGGGGAGCTCCACAGATACGCAGTATTTT

clone_size: few
d_call: TRBD1
j_call: TRBJ1-2
v_call: TRBV9
cdr3_aa: CASSTPSGTGIYGYTF
cdr3_nt: TGTGCCAGCAGCACCCCGTCCGGGACAGGGATCTATGGCTACACCTTC

clone_size: few
d_call: -
j_call: TRBJ2-2
v_call: TRBV29-1
cdr3_aa: CSVDTGNTGELFF
cdr3_nt: TGCAGCGTTGACACTGGGAACACCGGGGAGCTGTTTTTT

clone_size: -
d_call: TRBD1
j_call: TRBJ2-1
v_call: TRBV7-2
cdr3_aa: CASSPVDRLVEQFF
cdr3_nt: TGTGCCAGCAGCCCGGTGGACAGGTTGGTAGAGCAGTTCTTC

clone_size: -
d_call: -
j_call: TRBJ2-1
v_call: TRBV7-2
cdr3_aa: CASSLTVAGGIKNEQFF
cdr3_nt: TGTGCCAGCAGCTTGACGGTAGCAGGGGGGATCAAGAATGAGCAGTTCTTC

clone_size: -
d_call: TRBD2
j_call: TRBJ2-5
v_call: TRBV6-6
cdr3_aa: CASSKGSGGGETQYF
cdr3_nt: TGTGCCAGCAGCAAGGGTAGCGGGGGGGGGGAGACCCAGTACTTC

clone_size: -
d_call: -
j_call: TRBJ2-4
v_call: TRBV12-3/TRBV12-4
cdr3_aa: CASGRGENIQYF
cdr3_nt: TGTGCCAGCGGCAGGGGCGAAAACATTCAGTACTTC

clone_size: few
d_call: -
j_call: TRBJ2-7
v_call: TRBV2
cdr3_aa: CASSTALGGTYEQYF
cdr3_nt: TGTGCCAGCTCGACCGCCTTGGGGGGAACCTACGAGCAGTACTTC

clone_size: -
d_call: -
j_call: TRBJ1-1
v_call: TRBV2
cdr3_aa: CASRPRRGNTEAFF
cdr3_nt: TGTGCCAGCAGACCCAGACGGGGGAACACTGAAGCTTTCTTT

clone_size: few
d_call: -
j_call: TRBJ2-1
v_call: TRBV3-1
cdr3_aa: CASSQVGRQYNEQFF
cdr3_nt: TGTGCCAGCAGCCAAGTTGGGCGACAGTACAATGAGCAGTTCTTC